Below are 4 T cell receptor beta chains sequenced from a single sample in a study of T cells in Graves' hyperthyroidism and ophthalmopathy (dated by TCRdb to between 2018 and 2020). The library was made by multiplex PCR. The data were produced on an Illumina HiSeq 2000. The TCR beta CDR3 regions were amplified from the RNA transcripts. The TCR CDR3 was subjected to a first round of RT-PCR using the HTBI primer set and the Qiagen OneStep RT-PCR kit. TCRdb applied fastp at Q25 and MiXCR to the public reads, then kept only in-frame beta chains. Rows merge per CDR3 protein into single entries with the most common DNA and genes. The sample records approximately 400,000 distinct CDR3 sequences, roughly 14% of which are singletons. The top ten hold around 20% of the sample. The sample consisted of blood. All receptors come from a man aged 25-40 years with Graves' hyperthyroidism that later progressed to Graves' ophthalmopathy.

The genes are TRBV11-3 and TRBJ2-2; a possible D gene is TRBD2 (7 bases). V was trimmed by 1 base and J by 4 bases, leaving 16 bases between them. Germline V gene lookup returns CDR1 SGHNT and CDR2 YENEEA. The CDR3 is made up of 17 amino acids. CDR3 amino acids: CASSLGHGGPGTGELFF. The CDR3 nucleotides are TGTGCCAGCAGCTTAGGCCACGGGGGGCCGGGCACCGGGGAGCTGTTTTTT.

Only a few counts were recorded for this clonotype. The genes are TRBV6-4 and TRBJ2-3, with 7 bases identical to TRBD1. The CDR3 has 15 amino acids. V lost 5 bases, J lost 0 bases, and 5 bases stayed unmatched. The germline CDR1 and CDR2 sequences are MRHNA and SNTAGT. CDR3 amino acids: CASSKGGGSTDTQYF. As DNA, the CDR3 is TGTGCCAGCAGTAAAGGGGGCGGAAGCACAGATACGCAGTATTTT.

This clonotype occurred a few times. The rearrangement joins TRBV29-1 to TRBJ2-5; D call uncertain. CDR1 is SQVTM, CDR2 ANQGSEA, per germline. The CDR3 loop spans 14 amino acids. V shed 0 bases and J shed 2 bases, with 10 bases lying between them. CDR3 DNA: TGCAGCGTTGAAGAAAGACGCTTTCAAGAGACCCAGTACTTC. Protein product: CSVEERRFQETQYF.

Of note for this clonotype: At one end the junction does not follow the germline gene, possibly because of a read error. V gene TRBV7-2 combines with J gene TRBJ2-3; TRBD1 matches at 8 bases. The CDR3 contains 12 residues. Per the germline V gene, CDR1 is SGHTA and CDR2 is FQGNSA. The CDR3 loop reads CASSFGTGTQYF. The CDR3 nucleotides read TGTGCCAGCAGCTTTGGGACAGGTACGCAGTATTTT. The variable domain in full, completed from reference TRBV7-2 and TRBJ2-3, reads GAGVSQSPSNKVTEKGKDVELRCDPISGHTALYWYRQSLGQGLEFLIYFQGNSAPDKSGLPSDRFSAERTGGSVSTLTIQRTQQEDSAVYLCASSFGTGTQYFGPGTRLTVL.